These 5 T cell receptor beta chains came from one sample sequenced in a study of T cells in Graves' hyperthyroidism and ophthalmopathy. There were TCR beta CDR3 regions amplified from RNA transcripts. The study used the HTBI primer set for a first-round RT-PCR of the TCR CDR3. MiXCR was run by TCRdb on the multiplex PCR reads, yielding one entry per CDR3 protein. Of about 700,000 distinct CDR3 sequences in the sample, over 40% are singletons; the top ten hold about 7.7%. Material: peripheral blood or thyroid tissue (not recorded which). The receptors shown here come from an adult man with Graves' disease, either hyperthyroidism or ophthalmopathy (not recorded which).

This clonotype was seen a handful of times. The gene calls are TRBV6-6 and TRBJ2-5, with D perhaps assigned TRBD1 or TRBD2 (5 bases each). V was clipped by 0 bases and J by 3 bases, with 8 bases between them. The CDR3 totals 14 residues. The germline V gene has CDR1 MNHNY and CDR2 SVGAGI (reference sequence). The CDR3 coding sequence is TGTGCCAGCAGTTACTCAGTGGGGGAAGAGACCCAGTACTTC. This sequence encodes CASSYSVGEETQYF.

J is TRBJ1-2 and V is TRBV5-1; TRBD1 matches 9 bases. Germline values: CDR1 SGHRS, CDR2 YFSETQ. The CDR3 totals 15 residues. The V gene end was trimmed by 4 bases and the J gene end by 8 bases; junction bases not matched to a gene: 12. The CDR3 DNA follows: TGCGCCAGCAGCCCCTTAGACAGGGGGGCAGGAGGCTACACCTTC. Translating gives CASSPLDRGAGGYTF.

A remark on this clonotype: Relative to the germline gene, one junction end is altered; a read error may explain this. V gene TRBV24-1 combines with J gene TRBJ2-7, with a weak D call TRBD2 (6 bases). The CDR3 length is 15 residues. Germline CDR1 reads KGHDR; CDR2 reads SFDVKD. DNA for the CDR3: TGTGCCAGCAGTTTTGCGGGGCAGTCAGCCTACGAGCAGTACTTC. It encodes CASSFAGQSAYEQYF.

The sample holds many counts of this clonotype. V is TRBV29-1 and J is TRBJ1-1; D call uncertain. Trimming stripped 3 bases from V and 4 bases from J, with 12 bases between. CDR1 is SQVTM and CDR2 is ANQGSEA in the germline V gene. This CDR3 contains 13 residues. The CDR3 nucleotides are TGCAGCGTTGATGGAGGAGGTGTCACTGAAGCTTTCTTT. Residues: CSVDGGGVTEAFF.

This clonotype was seen a few times. The genes are TRBV2 and TRBJ1-1; D is unresolved. Germline V gene sequence: CDR1 SNHLY, CDR2 FYNNEI. The CDR3 is 14 residues long. Trimming removed 7 bases from V and 0 bases from J, with 12 bases in between. CDR3 loop: CASNGPNMNTEAFF. CDR3 DNA: TGTGCCAGCAACGGACCGAACATGAACACTGAAGCTTTCTTT.